Listed here are 25 T cell receptor beta chains from one sample, sequenced in a study of cytomegalovirus exposure and HLA in healthy donors. Produced via immunoSEQ multiplex PCR; TCRdb's table is partial and in-frame only. The table has some 110,000 clones, 75% to 90% seen once; the top ten hold 4% to 5.5%. Sequencing was carried out using PBMCs. These receptors were obtained from a man aged 18 to 30 in good health and CMV-seropositive.

This clone was seen only once. The chain carries TRBV19 and TRBJ1-5, with 10 bases matching TRBD1. With 4 bases clipped from V and 4 bases from J, the junction kept 4 bases outside the gene matches. The CDR3 has 15 residues. CDR1 LNHDA and CDR2 SQIVND come from the germline V gene (reference sequence). CDR3 region: CASSRGQGINQPQHF. The CDR3 bases are TGTGCCAGTAGTAGGGGACAGGGGATTAATCAGCCCCAGCATTTT. The full variable domain, completed using reference TRBV19 and TRBJ1-5, is DGGITQSPKYLFRKEGQNVTLSCEQNLNHDAMYWYRQDPGQGLRLIYYSQIVNDFQKGDIAEGYSVSREKKESFPLTVTSAQKNPTAFYLCASSRGQGINQPQHFGDGTRLSIL.

The chain carries TRBV7-8 and TRBJ2-7, with 8 bases identical to TRBD1. Trimming cost V 5 bases and J 6 bases; bases outside gene matches: 12. The CDR3 contains 15 residues. The germline V gene encodes CDR1 SGHVS and CDR2 FQNEAQ. CDR3 sequence: CASSRRADRGPEQYF. Here the CDR3 DNA reads TGTGCCAGCAGCCGCCGCGCCGACAGGGGACCCGAGCAGTACTTC. The full variable domain, completed using reference TRBV7-8 and TRBJ2-7, is GAGVSQSPRYKVAKRGQDVALRCDPISGHVSLFWYQQALGQGPEFLTYFQNEAQLDKSGLPSDRFFAERPEGSVSTLKIQRTQQEDSAVYLCASSRRADRGPEQYFGPGTRLTVT.

J is TRBJ2-6 and V is TRBV27, with TRBD1 identical over 8 bases. The V segment lost 3 bases and the J segment 0 bases; nucleotides outside the gene matches: 7. This CDR3 is built from 18 residues. CDR1 MNHEY and CDR2 SMNVEV come from the germline V gene (reference sequence). The CDR3 here is CASSFKGQVYSGANVLTF. CDR3 nucleotide sequence: TGTGCCAGCAGTTTCAAGGGACAGGTTTACTCTGGGGCCAACGTCCTGACTTTC.

The rearrangement joins TRBV5-4 to TRBJ1-2; TRBD1 is a possible D gene (5 bases). V was pared by 5 bases and J by 7 bases, with 15 bases between. Germline CDR1 and CDR2: SGHNT and YYREEE (reference sequence). This CDR3 spans 13 amino acids. CDR3 sequence: CASSSNSQGGYTF. CDR3 nucleotides: TGTGCCAGCAGTTCCAATAGCCAGGGTGGCTACACCTTC.

The chain couples TRBV5-6 to TRBJ2-5; weak D call: TRBD1 (6 bases). CDR3 length: 14 residues. V was shortened by 4 bases and J by 2 bases, with 12 bases between the two germline ends. Germline CDR1 SGHDT, CDR2 YYEEEE. The CDR3 here is CASSPGTPQETQYF. In DNA form, the CDR3 reads TGTGCCAGCAGCCCGGGGACACCGCAAGAGACCCAGTACTTC.

The genes are TRBV27 and TRBJ2-1; TRBD1 matches 7 bases. This CDR3 has 16 residues. Trimming removed 3 bases from V and 5 bases from J; junction bases left unmatched: 10. The germline V gene has CDR1 MNHEY and CDR2 SMNVEV (reference sequence). The CDR3: CASSFRPGQKNNEQFF. DNA for the CDR3: TGTGCCAGCAGTTTCCGACCGGGACAGAAAAACAATGAGCAGTTCTTC.

The V gene is TRBV2, the J gene TRBJ2-3; 7 bases agree with TRBD2. Germline lookup yields CDR1 SNHLY and CDR2 FYNNEI. The CDR3 runs 15 residues. V gave up 4 bases and J gave up 4 bases; unmatched junction bases: 8. The CDR3 loop reads CASSAQSGAADTQYF. The CDR3 bases are TGTGCCAGCAGTGCACAGAGCGGGGCAGCAGATACGCAGTATTTT. Together with reference TRBV2 and TRBJ2-3, the CDR3 gives the full variable domain: EPEVTQTPSHQVTQMGQEVILRCVPISNHLYFYWYRQILGQKVEFLVSFYNNEISEKSEIFDDQFSVERPDGSNFTLKIRSTKLEDSAMYFCASSAQSGAADTQYFGPGTRLTVL.

This rearrangement joins TRBV10-1 to TRBJ2-5; D remains ambiguous. The CDR3 consists of 18 residues. Trimming took off 1 base at V and 1 base at J, with 19 bases between the two ends. Germline CDR1 is WNHNN and CDR2 is SYGVQD (reference sequence). The CDR3 sequence: CASSECPPLPAAQETQYF. In DNA, the CDR3 is TGCGCCAGCAGTGAGTGCCCCCCCCTCCCCGCGGCCCAAGAGACCCAGTACTTC.

This clone was found once. The chain couples TRBV6-6 to TRBJ1-1, with D possibly TRBD1 on 6 matching bases. CDR3 length: 14 residues. Trimming removed 6 bases from V and 2 bases from J, with 13 bases in between. Per the germline V gene, CDR1 is MNHNY and CDR2 is SVGAGI (reference sequence). The CDR3 reads CASRLQQGNTEAFF. The CDR3 bases are TGTGCCAGCAGACTCCAACAGGGTAACACTGAAGCTTTCTTT.

The CDR3 loop is CASSFADRAYEQYF. In nucleotides, the CDR3 is TGTGCCAGCAGCTTTGCGGACAGGGCCTACGAGCAGTACTTC. This chain links TRBV5-5 with TRBJ2-7; 8 positions agree with TRBD1. The CDR3 has 14 amino acids. The V and J ends lost 2 bases and 2 bases, in that order; junction bases with no gene match: 3. From germline, CDR1 is SGHKS and CDR2 YYEKEE (reference sequence).

The CDR3 protein is CASSEAPRQATNQPQHF. DNA of the CDR3: TGTGCCAGCAGTGAAGCGCCCCGGCAGGCTACCAATCAGCCCCAGCATTTT. The chain has TRBV6-1 and TRBJ1-5; unclear D gene. V lost 0 bases, J lost 3 bases, and 15 bases lay in between. CDR3 length equals 17 residues. CDR1 is MNHNS, CDR2 SASEGT, per germline.

The chain is built from TRBV10-2 and TRBJ1-2; 7 bases fit TRBD1. J gave up 5 bases and V 8 bases, and 14 bases lay outside the gene matches. Germline V gene sequence: CDR1 WSHSY, CDR2 SAAADI. CDR3 size: 15 residues. CDR3 in DNA: TGCGCCAGCTCCGGGACAGTTACCACCGAATATGGCTACACCTTC. Translation: CASSGTVTTEYGYTF.

This sequence joins TRBV27 and TRBJ1-2; 7 nucleotides align to TRBD1. Germline values: CDR1 MNHEY, CDR2 SMNVEV (reference sequence). The CDR3 length is 14 residues. V dropped 5 bases and J dropped 4; count of bases not matched to a gene: 7. CDR3 protein: CASSPRQGIYGYTF. DNA for the CDR3: TGTGCCAGCAGTCCCCGACAGGGTATCTATGGCTACACCTTC.

The chain joins TRBV19 to TRBJ1-1, with D unclear. Germline V gene data show CDR1 as LNHDA and CDR2 as SQIVND (reference sequence). With 0 bases removed from V and 6 bases from J, the gap between germline ends came to 11 bases. The CDR3 runs to 14 residues. The CDR3 loop is CASSIDGRYSEAFF. In DNA, the CDR3 is TGTGCCAGTAGTATAGATGGGAGGTACTCTGAAGCTTTCTTT.

This chain connects TRBV5-1 to TRBJ2-5; D may be TRBD2 (5 bases). V was trimmed by 0 bases and J by 3 bases, leaving 12 bases between them. Germline-derived CDR1 and CDR2 are SGHRS and YFSETQ. CDR3 length: 15 residues. CDR3 residues: CASSLVSGDKETQYF. In nucleotides, the CDR3 is TGCGCCAGCAGCTTGGTTTCCGGGGATAAAGAGACCCAGTACTTC.

For this clone: Distinct nucleotide sequences in the sample also encode this CDR3. The rearrangement joins TRBV7-8 to TRBJ1-5; tentative D call: TRBD1 (6 bases). Germline values: CDR1 SGHVS, CDR2 FQNEAQ. This CDR3 has 19 amino acids. With 0 bases removed from V and 0 bases from J, the gap between germline ends came to 18 bases. CDR3 protein: CASSLATDRGKFSNQPQHF. The CDR3 DNA reads as TGTGCCAGCAGCTTAGCGACGGACAGAGGTAAATTTAGCAATCAGCCCCAGCATTTT.

This chain joins TRBV25-1 and TRBJ1-1; D is perhaps TRBD1 (6 bases). The germline V and J ends were trimmed by 2 bases and 5 bases, with 15 bases remaining between them. Germline CDR1 is MGHDK and CDR2 is SYGVNS. This CDR3 is built from 15 residues. The CDR3 sequence: CASSERGRGGTEAFF. The CDR3 DNA sequence: TGTGCCAGCAGTGAACGAGGCAGGGGAGGGACTGAAGCTTTCTTT.

This clone was detected a few times. V usage is TRBV20-1 and J usage is TRBJ2-5; 7 bases agree with TRBD1. The CDR3 is 10 residues long. The germline V gene has CDR1 DFQATT and CDR2 SNEGSKA (reference sequence). The trim removed 8 bases at V and 4 bases at J, leaving 1 base unmatched. The CDR3: CSTGVETQYF. DNA of the CDR3: TGCAGTACAGGGGTAGAGACCCAGTACTTC.

The chain employs TRBV4-2 and TRBJ2-5; 8 bases match TRBD1. Germline CDR1 reads LGHNA; CDR2 reads YNFKEQ. The trim removed 0 bases at V and 5 bases at J, leaving 8 bases unmatched. The CDR3 sequence is 16 residues long. For the CDR3, the DNA is TGTGCCAGCAGCCAAGACGGGAGACAGGGGAGTGAGACCCAGTACTTC. Its translation: CASSQDGRQGSETQYF.

The V gene is TRBV5-1, the J gene TRBJ2-1, with D maybe TRBD1 (5 bases). Germline V gene sequence: CDR1 SGHRS, CDR2 YFSETQ. Trimming stripped 4 bases from V and 7 bases from J, with 21 bases between. CDR3 length: 16 amino acids. The CDR3 DNA reads as TGCGCCAGCAGCCTGGAGAGGACAAGGTGGCAGAATGAGCAGTTCTTC. This encodes CASSLERTRWQNEQFF.

The V and J genes are TRBV4-2 and TRBJ1-4, with D uncertain. V lost 2 bases and J 5 bases, leaving 15 bases between the germline ends. The CDR3 is 16 residues long. Germline V gene lookup returns CDR1 LGHNA and CDR2 YNFKEQ. CDR3 in DNA: TGTGCCAGCAGCCAACCGGGGATTCCTGGGAATGAAAAACTGTTTTTT. This encodes CASSQPGIPGNEKLFF.

The V call is TRBV18, the J call TRBJ2-3, with 12 bases matching TRBD2. Unmatched junction bases numbered 9, after V lost 6 bases and J lost 5 bases. Per germline, CDR1 KGHSH and CDR2 LQKENI. The CDR3 consists of 16 residues. The CDR3 DNA is TGTGCCAGCTCTCCTCTAGCGGGGGGGCCAGGAGATACGCAGTATTTT. Residues: CASSPLAGGPGDTQYF.

The chain couples TRBV4-1 to TRBJ1-6; D gene unclear. The CDR3 contains 17 residues. CDR1 and CDR2 from the germline V gene are MGHRA and YSYEKL. Deletions cut 0 bases from V and 2 bases from J, with 11 bases between. CDR3 protein: CASSQDSVLPYNSPLHF. The CDR3 DNA sequence: TGCGCCAGCAGCCAAGATTCGGTGTTGCCCTATAATTCACCCCTCCACTTT.

V usage is TRBV5-1 and J usage is TRBJ2-3, with TRBD2 as a possible D gene (6 bases). The CDR3 runs 19 residues. V was trimmed by 3 bases and J by 0 bases, leaving 23 bases between them. CDR1 and CDR2 from the germline V gene are SGHRS and YFSETQ. The CDR3 loop reads CASSSPILGLRGSTDTQYF. The CDR3 DNA follows: TGCGCCAGCAGCTCCCCTATCTTGGGTTTGCGGGGAAGCACAGATACGCAGTATTTT.

The genes are TRBV6-4 and TRBJ1-2; possibly TRBD1 for D (5 bases). Germline V gene lookup returns CDR1 MRHNA and CDR2 SNTAGT. Trimming removed 0 bases at V and 5 bases at J, with 13 bases between. CDR3 length: 15 amino acids. CDR3 DNA: TGTGCCAGCAGTGACTCGAGGCAGGGTGAATATGGCTACACCTTC. Translation: CASSDSRQGEYGYTF.